A selection of T cell receptor beta chains follows, all from one sample in a study of OX40 agonist ivuxolimab in advanced cancers. Repertoires were generated with immunoSEQ multiplex PCR, while TCRdb's copy carries only in-frame clones and drops some. The sample consists of approximately 33,000 clones, about 88% of them appearing once. The sequenced sample was CD4+ or CD8+ T cells sorted from blood, obtained in a trial of the OX40 agonist ivuxolimab. The source is an adult with an advanced solid tumor such as melanoma, head and neck, liver or kidney cancer. Both conserved end residues are part of each CDR3. The D gene is left open where the match is weak. Where a row states a size, it is once, few, many or the class of an expanded clone; other rows omit it.

V gene: TRBV9; D gene: -; J gene: TRBJ2-7; clone size: -; CDR3 protein: CASSPRPGGDEQYF; CDR3 DNA: TGTGCCAGCAGCCCAAGACCGGGCGGAGACGAGCAGTACTTC
V gene: TRBV5-5; D gene: -; J gene: TRBJ1-1; clone size: -; CDR3 protein: CASSITPGHLTEAFF; CDR3 DNA: TGTGCCAGCAGCATTACCCCGGGACACCTCACTGAAGCTTTCTTT
V gene: TRBV28; D gene: -; J gene: TRBJ2-5; clone size: -; CDR3 protein: CASSFGLGSGQETQYF; CDR3 DNA: TGTGCCAGCAGTTTCGGGTTAGGTTCAGGCCAAGAGACCCAGTACTTC
V gene: TRBV19; D gene: TRBD2; J gene: TRBJ2-1; clone size: -; CDR3 protein: CASTQWAGDYNEQFF; CDR3 DNA: TGTGCCAGTACCCAATGGGCGGGAGATTACAATGAGCAGTTCTTC
V gene: TRBV2; D gene: -; J gene: TRBJ2-7; clone size: -; CDR3 protein: CASSEGVSGEQYF; CDR3 DNA: TGTGCCAGCAGTGAGGGAGTTTCGGGCGAGCAGTACTTC
V gene: TRBV27; D gene: TRBD1; J gene: TRBJ2-7; clone size: -; CDR3 protein: CASSNTGQEIYEQYF; CDR3 DNA: TGTGCCAGCAGCAACACGGGACAGGAGATCTACGAGCAGTACTTC
V gene: TRBV5-1; D gene: -; J gene: TRBJ2-7; clone size: -; CDR3 protein: CASSSDTGSYEQYF; CDR3 DNA: TGCGCCAGCAGCTCAGATACAGGGTCCTACGAGCAGTACTTC
V gene: TRBV13; D gene: -; J gene: TRBJ2-3; clone size: -; CDR3 protein: CASSCITLTSTDTQYF; CDR3 DNA: TGTGCCAGCAGCTGTATCACTTTGACTAGCACAGATACGCAGTATTTT
V gene: TRBV9; D gene: TRBD1; J gene: TRBJ2-3; clone size: -; CDR3 protein: CASSDDRGREGTDTQYF; CDR3 DNA: TGTGCCAGCAGCGATGACAGGGGGCGAGAGGGCACAGATACGCAGTATTTT
V gene: TRBV5-5; D gene: TRBD1; J gene: TRBJ2-3; clone size: -; CDR3 protein: CASSRTGPTDTQYF; CDR3 DNA: TGTGCCAGCAGCAGGACAGGGCCCACAGATACGCAGTATTTT
V gene: TRBV9; D gene: TRBD2; J gene: TRBJ2-3; clone size: -; CDR3 protein: CASSVGLAGSDTQYF; CDR3 DNA: TGTGCCAGCAGCGTAGGCCTAGCGGGATCAGATACGCAGTATTTT
V gene: TRBV28; D gene: -; J gene: TRBJ2-7; clone size: large; CDR3 protein: CASSPLRTPYEQYF; CDR3 DNA: TGTGCCAGCAGTCCCCTAAGGACACCCTACGAGCAGTACTTC
V gene: TRBV7-8; D gene: -; J gene: TRBJ2-7; clone size: -; CDR3 protein: CASSLHPYEQYF; CDR3 DNA: TGTGCCAGCAGCCTCCATCCCTACGAGCAGTACTTC
V gene: TRBV7-9; D gene: TRBD2; J gene: TRBJ2-7; clone size: -; CDR3 protein: CASSPRASGSGEQYF; CDR3 DNA: TGTGCCAGCAGCCCCAGGGCCAGCGGGAGCGGCGAGCAGTACTTC
V gene: TRBV5-6; D gene: -; J gene: TRBJ1-2; clone size: once; CDR3 protein: CASSLGVTDGYTF; CDR3 DNA: TGTGCCAGCAGCTTGGGGGTCACCGATGGCTACACCTTC
V gene: TRBV6-5; D gene: -; J gene: TRBJ1-3; clone size: -; CDR3 protein: CASSYGLGSGNTIYF; CDR3 DNA: TGTGCCAGCAGTTATGGGTTGGGCTCTGGAAACACCATATATTTT
V gene: TRBV5-6; D gene: -; J gene: TRBJ1-2; clone size: -; CDR3 protein: CASSLSRTGGPYYYGYTF; CDR3 DNA: TGTGCCAGCAGCTTGAGTCGCACAGGAGGACCCTACTACTATGGCTACACCTTC
V gene: TRBV4-1; D gene: TRBD1; J gene: TRBJ2-7; clone size: -; CDR3 protein: CASSQDLWDRRYEQYF; CDR3 DNA: TGCGCCAGCAGCCAAGACTTATGGGACAGGCGCTACGAGCAGTACTTC
V gene: TRBV9; D gene: -; J gene: TRBJ2-7; clone size: -; CDR3 protein: CASSGHSGIYEQYF; CDR3 DNA: TGTGCCAGCAGCGGACACTCGGGGATCTACGAGCAGTACTTC
V gene: TRBV6-4; D gene: TRBD1; J gene: TRBJ1-5; clone size: -; CDR3 protein: CASSATGGGNQPQHF; CDR3 DNA: TGTGCCAGCAGCGCCACAGGGGGCGGCAATCAGCCCCAGCATTTT
V gene: TRBV5-4; D gene: TRBD2; J gene: TRBJ2-5; clone size: few; CDR3 protein: CASSLGVLAGAQETQYF; CDR3 DNA: TGTGCCAGCAGCTTGGGTGTTCTAGCGGGAGCCCAAGAGACCCAGTACTTC
V gene: TRBV11-1; D gene: -; J gene: TRBJ2-1; clone size: -; CDR3 protein: CASVGRVYPNEQFF; CDR3 DNA: TGTGCCAGCGTGGGTAGGGTCTATCCCAATGAGCAGTTCTTC